These 3 T cell receptor beta chains were all obtained from the same sample, sequenced in a study of T cell responses to AZD1222 COVID-19 vaccine. Data came from immunoSEQ multiplex PCR; TCRdb stores just in-frame clones and leaves some out. The table records some 97,000 clones, 80% to 90% of them present only once. The starting material was peripheral blood, obtained on day 0 of AZD1222 vaccination. The receptors stem from an adult in good health.

The gene calls are TRBV6-5 and TRBJ1-5; D ambiguous. The CDR3 has 14 amino acids. Germline V gene data show CDR1 as MNHEY and CDR2 as SVGAGI. Trimming cost V 8 bases and J 0 bases, with 11 bases left between them. The CDR3 DNA follows: TGTGCCAGCGGGAGAGGGAATAGCAATCAGCCCCAGCATTTT. Protein product: CASGRGNSNQPQHF.

The chain carries TRBV11-2 and TRBJ2-1; perhaps TRBD2 as D (6 bases). The CDR3 length is 14 residues. The V end lost 5 bases, the J end lost 7 bases, and 15 bases lay between the germline ends. CDR1 SGHAT and CDR2 FQNNGV come from the germline V gene. CDR3 amino acids: CASSLRGEENEQFF. The CDR3 bases are TGTGCCAGCAGCCTTCGAGGGGAGGAAAATGAGCAGTTCTTC.

This chain uses TRBV29-1 with TRBJ2-7; 9 nucleotides match TRBD1. Per the germline V gene, CDR1 is SQVTM and CDR2 is ANQGSEA. Trimming took 4 bases from V and 5 from J; bases not matched to a gene: 3. The CDR3 runs to 12 residues. The chain's CDR3 is CSVGDRVDEQYF. The CDR3 DNA sequence: TGCAGCGTTGGGGACAGGGTCGACGAGCAGTACTTC.